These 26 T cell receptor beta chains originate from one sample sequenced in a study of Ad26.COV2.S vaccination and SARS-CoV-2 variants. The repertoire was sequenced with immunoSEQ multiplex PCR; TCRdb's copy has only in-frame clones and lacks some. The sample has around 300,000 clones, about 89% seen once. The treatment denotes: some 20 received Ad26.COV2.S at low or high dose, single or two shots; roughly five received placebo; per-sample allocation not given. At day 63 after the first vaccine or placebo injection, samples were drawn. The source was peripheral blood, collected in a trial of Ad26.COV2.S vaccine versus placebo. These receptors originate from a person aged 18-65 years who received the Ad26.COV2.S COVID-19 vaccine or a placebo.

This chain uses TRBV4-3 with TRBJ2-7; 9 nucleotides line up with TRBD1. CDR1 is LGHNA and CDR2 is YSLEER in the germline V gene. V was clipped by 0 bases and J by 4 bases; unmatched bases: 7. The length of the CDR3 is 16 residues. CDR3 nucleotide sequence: TGCGCCAGCAGCCAAGATGGCGGGACAGGGAAATACGAGCAGTACTTC. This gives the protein CASSQDGGTGKYEQYF.

The CDR3 spells CASSVAFGGEAFF. In DNA form, the CDR3 reads TGTGCCAGCAGCGTAGCTTTCGGGGGGGAAGCTTTCTTT. The chain links TRBV9 to TRBJ1-1; possibly TRBD1 for D (5 bases). The CDR3 is 13 amino acids. The ends were cut back, 0 bases at V and 8 bases at J, with 11 bases in the middle. Germline V gives CDR1 SGDLS, CDR2 YYNGEE.

The DNA of the CDR3 is TGCGCCAGCAGCGCGACCGGGACAGGAACCTACGAGCAGTACTTC. Encoded protein: CASSATGTGTYEQYF. V and J are TRBV5-1 and TRBJ2-7; 8 bases are shared with TRBD1. This CDR3 region has 15 residues. Trimming at V came to 4 bases and at J to 2 bases, leaving 8 bases not matched to a gene. Germline assignment: CDR1 SGHRS and CDR2 YFSETQ.

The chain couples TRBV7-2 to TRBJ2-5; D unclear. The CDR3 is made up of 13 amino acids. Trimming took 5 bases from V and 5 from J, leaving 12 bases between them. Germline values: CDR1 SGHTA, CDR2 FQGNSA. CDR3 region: CASSTQRRETQYF. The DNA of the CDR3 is TGTGCCAGCAGCACTCAACGTAGGGAGACCCAGTACTTC.

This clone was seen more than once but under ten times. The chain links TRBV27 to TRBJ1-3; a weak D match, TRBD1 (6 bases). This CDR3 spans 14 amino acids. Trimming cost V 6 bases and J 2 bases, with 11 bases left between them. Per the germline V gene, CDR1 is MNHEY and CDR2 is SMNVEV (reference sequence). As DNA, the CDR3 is TGTGCCAGCAGGGGAACAGGGACTGGAAACACCATATATTTT. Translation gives CASRGTGTGNTIYF.

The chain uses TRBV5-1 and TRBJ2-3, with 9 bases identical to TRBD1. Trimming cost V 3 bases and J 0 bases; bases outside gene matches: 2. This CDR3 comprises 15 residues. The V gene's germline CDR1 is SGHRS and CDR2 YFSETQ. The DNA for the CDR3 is TGCGCCAGCAGCTCGACAGGGGGGAGCACAGATACGCAGTATTTT. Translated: CASSSTGGSTDTQYF.

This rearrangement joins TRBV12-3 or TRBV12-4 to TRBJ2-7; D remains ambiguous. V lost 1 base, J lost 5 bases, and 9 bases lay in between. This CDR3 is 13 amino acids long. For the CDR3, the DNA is TGTGCCAGCAGTTTAGGAAACCCTGACGAGCAGTACTTC. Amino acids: CASSLGNPDEQYF.

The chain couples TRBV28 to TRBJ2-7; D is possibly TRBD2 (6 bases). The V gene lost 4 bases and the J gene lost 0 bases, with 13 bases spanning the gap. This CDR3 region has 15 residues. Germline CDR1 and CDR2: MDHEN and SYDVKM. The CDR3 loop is CASSSLARSSYEQYF. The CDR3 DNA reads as TGTGCCAGCAGTTCCCTAGCGCGGAGCTCCTACGAGCAGTACTTC.

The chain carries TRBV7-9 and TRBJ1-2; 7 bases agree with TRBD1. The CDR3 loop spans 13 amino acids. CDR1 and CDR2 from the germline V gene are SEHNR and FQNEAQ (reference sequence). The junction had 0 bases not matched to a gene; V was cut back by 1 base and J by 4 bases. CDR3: CASSLGTGYGYTF. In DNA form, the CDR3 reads TGTGCCAGCAGCTTAGGGACAGGCTATGGCTACACCTTC.

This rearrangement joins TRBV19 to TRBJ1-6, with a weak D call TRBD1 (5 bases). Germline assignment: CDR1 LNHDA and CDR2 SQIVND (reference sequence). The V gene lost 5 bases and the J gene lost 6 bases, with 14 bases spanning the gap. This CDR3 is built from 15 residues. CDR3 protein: CASSPRAGTNSPLHF. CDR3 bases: TGTGCCAGTAGTCCGCGGGCAGGGACTAATTCACCCCTCCACTTT.

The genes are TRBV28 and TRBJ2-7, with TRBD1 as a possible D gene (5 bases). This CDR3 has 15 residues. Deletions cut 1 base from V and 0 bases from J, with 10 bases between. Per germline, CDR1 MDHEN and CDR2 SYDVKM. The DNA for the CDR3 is TGTGCCAGCAGTTTATCGTTGCAGGGCTCCTACGAGCAGTACTTC. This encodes CASSLSLQGSYEQYF.

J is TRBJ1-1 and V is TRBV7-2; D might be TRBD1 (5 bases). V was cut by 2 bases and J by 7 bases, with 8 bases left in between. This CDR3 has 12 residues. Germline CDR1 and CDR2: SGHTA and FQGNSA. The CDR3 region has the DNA TGTGCCAGCAGCTTAAGGGGCAATGAAGCTTTCTTT. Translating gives CASSLRGNEAFF.

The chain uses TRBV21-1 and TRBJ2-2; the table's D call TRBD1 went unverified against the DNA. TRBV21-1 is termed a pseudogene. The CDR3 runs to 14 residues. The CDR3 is CASREGGLAGELFF. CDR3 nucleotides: TGTGCCAGCAGGGAAGGGGGTCTCGCCGGGGAGCTGTTTTTT.

The CDR3 loop is CASSESTSGGPLNEQFF. CDR3 coding DNA: TGCGCCAGCAGTGAGTCCACTAGCGGGGGCCCCCTGAATGAGCAGTTCTTC. This sequence joins TRBV10-2 and TRBJ2-1; 11 bases match TRBD2. The junction had 8 bases not matched to a gene; V was cut back by 0 bases and J by 7 bases. CDR1 is WSHSY and CDR2 is SAAADI in the germline V gene. The CDR3 covers 17 residues.

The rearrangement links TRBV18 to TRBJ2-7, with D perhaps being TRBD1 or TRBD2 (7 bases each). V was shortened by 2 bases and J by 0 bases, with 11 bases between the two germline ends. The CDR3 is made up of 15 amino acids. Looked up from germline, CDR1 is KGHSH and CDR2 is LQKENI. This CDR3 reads CASSPGGDSSYEQYF. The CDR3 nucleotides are TGTGCCAGCTCACCAGGGGGGGACAGCTCCTACGAGCAGTACTTC. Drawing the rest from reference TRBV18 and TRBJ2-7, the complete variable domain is NAGVMQNPRHLVRRRGQEARLRCSPMKGHSHVYWYRQLPEEGLKFMVYLQKENIIDESGMPKERFSAEFPKEGPSILRIQQVVRGDSAAYFCASSPGGDSSYEQYFGPGTRLTVT.

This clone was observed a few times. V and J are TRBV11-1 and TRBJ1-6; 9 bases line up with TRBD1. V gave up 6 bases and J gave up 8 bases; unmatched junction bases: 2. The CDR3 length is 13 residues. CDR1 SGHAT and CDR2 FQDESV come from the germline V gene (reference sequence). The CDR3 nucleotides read TGTGCCAGCAGTAGACAGGGGGATTCACCCCTCCACTTT. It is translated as CASSRQGDSPLHF.

Written as DNA, the CDR3 is TGTGCCAGCAGTCAGGACAGGACGGGGGAAAAACTGTTTTTT. Translated, it gives CASSQDRTGEKLFF. The chain joins TRBV6-4 to TRBJ1-4, with 7 bases identical to TRBD1. J lost 8 bases, V lost 5 bases, and 8 bases had no gene match. The CDR3 consists of 14 residues. Germline-derived CDR1 and CDR2 are MRHNA and SNTAGT.

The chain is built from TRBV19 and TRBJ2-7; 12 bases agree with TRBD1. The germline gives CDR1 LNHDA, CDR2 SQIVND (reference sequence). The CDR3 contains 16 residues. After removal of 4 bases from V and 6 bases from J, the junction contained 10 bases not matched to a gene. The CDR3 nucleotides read TGTGCCAGTAGTAGAAACTCCGGGACAGGGGGCGCCGAGCAGTACTTC. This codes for CASSRNSGTGGAEQYF.

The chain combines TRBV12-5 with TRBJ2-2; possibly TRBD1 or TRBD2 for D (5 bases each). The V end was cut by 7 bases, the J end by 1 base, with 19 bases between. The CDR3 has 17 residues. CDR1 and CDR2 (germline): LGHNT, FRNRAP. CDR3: CASAIAPGTRNTGELFF. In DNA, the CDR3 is TGTGCTAGTGCAATAGCCCCCGGGACCAGGAACACCGGGGAGCTGTTTTTT.

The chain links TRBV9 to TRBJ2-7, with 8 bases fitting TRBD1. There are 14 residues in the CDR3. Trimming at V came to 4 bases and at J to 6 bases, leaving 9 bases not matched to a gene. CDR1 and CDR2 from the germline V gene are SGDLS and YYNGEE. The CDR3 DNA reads TGTGCCAGCAGCTCCCGAACAGGGGGAAGCGAGCAGTACTTC. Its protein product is CASSSRTGGSEQYF.

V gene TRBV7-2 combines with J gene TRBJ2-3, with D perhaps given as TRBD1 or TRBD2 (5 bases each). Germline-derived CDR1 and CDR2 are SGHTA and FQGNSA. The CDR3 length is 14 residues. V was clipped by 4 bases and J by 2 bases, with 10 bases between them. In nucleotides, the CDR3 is TGTGCCAGCAGCTCCGGGACCCACACAGATACGCAGTATTTT. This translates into CASSSGTHTDTQYF. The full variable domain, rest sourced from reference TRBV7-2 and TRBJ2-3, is GAGVSQSPSNKVTEKGKDVELRCDPISGHTALYWYRQSLGQGLEFLIYFQGNSAPDKSGLPSDRFSAERTGGSVSTLTIQRTQQEDSAVYLCASSSGTHTDTQYFGPGTRLTVL.

The CDR3 reads CASSPGTVNTEAFF. CDR3 DNA sequence: TGTGCCAGCAGCCCCGGGACAGTTAACACTGAAGCTTTCTTT. The rearrangement joins TRBV7-2 to TRBJ1-1; 7 nucleotides line up with TRBD1. Trimming cost V 5 bases and J 2 bases; bases outside gene matches: 5. This CDR3 is 14 amino acids long. The V gene's germline CDR1 is SGHTA and CDR2 FQGNSA.

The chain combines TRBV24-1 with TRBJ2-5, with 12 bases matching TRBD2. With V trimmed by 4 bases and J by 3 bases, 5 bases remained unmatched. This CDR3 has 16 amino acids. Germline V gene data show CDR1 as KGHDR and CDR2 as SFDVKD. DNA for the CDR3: TGTGCCACCAGTGAATCTAGCGGGAGGGTAGAAGAGACCCAGTACTTC. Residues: CATSESSGRVEETQYF.

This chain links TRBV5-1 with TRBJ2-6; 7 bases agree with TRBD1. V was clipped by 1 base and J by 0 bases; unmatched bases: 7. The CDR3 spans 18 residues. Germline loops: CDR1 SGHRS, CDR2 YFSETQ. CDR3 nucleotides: TGCGCCAGCAGCTTGCGTCCAGGGGGTAACTCTGGGGCCAACGTCCTGACTTTC. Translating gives CASSLRPGGNSGANVLTF.

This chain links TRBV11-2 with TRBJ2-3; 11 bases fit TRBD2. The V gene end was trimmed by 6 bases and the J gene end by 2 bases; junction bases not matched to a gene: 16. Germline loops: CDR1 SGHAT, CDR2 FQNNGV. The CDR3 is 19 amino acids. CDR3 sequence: CASSRTSGFKRANTDTQYF. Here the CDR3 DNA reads TGTGCCAGCAGTAGGACTAGCGGGTTTAAGAGGGCCAACACAGATACGCAGTATTTT.

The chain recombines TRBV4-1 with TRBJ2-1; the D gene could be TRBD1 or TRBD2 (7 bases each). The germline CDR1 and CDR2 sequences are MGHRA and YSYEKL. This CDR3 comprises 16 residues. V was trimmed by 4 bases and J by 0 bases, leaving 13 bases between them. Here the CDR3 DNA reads TGCGCCAGCAGCCTTGCAGGGGGGGACTCCTACAATGAGCAGTTCTTC. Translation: CASSLAGGDSYNEQFF.